This entry describes one TCR beta chain. The antigen remains undetermined. This specimen comes from a study of T cell responses to AZD1222 COVID-19 vaccine. The assay was immunoSEQ multiplex PCR, and TCRdb's table has in-frame clones only and misses some. The sample yields 95,000 to 100,000 clones, roughly 87% seen once. The CDR3 is 13 residues long. V lost 3 bases and J 6 bases, leaving 9 bases between the germline ends. CDR1 is SGHAT and CDR2 is FQNNGV in the germline V gene. Points from the study as a whole: Baseline seropositives among AZD1222 recipients totaled only five or six. Elevations in Spike-specific TCR breadth and depth followed administration of two AZD1222 doses.

The sample was peripheral blood, taken on day 0 of AZD1222 vaccination. This clonotype was sampled from an adult in good health. The V call is TRBV11-2, the J call TRBJ1-5, with D uncertain. Written as DNA, the CDR3 is TGTGCCAGCAGCTTTCAGGATACTCAGCCCCAGCATTTT. Translated, it gives CASSFQDTQPQHF.